This T cell receptor beta chain comes out of a study of blood T cell repertoires in COVID-19. Background on the study: Specimens from acute and convalescent COVID-19 originated in the United States, Italy and Spain.

Participants were aged roughly 18 to 90 years from approximately 23 US areas. Authors' processing steps: Reference gene primer amplification yielded estimated nucleated cell counts. Clones were read by immunoSEQ multiplex PCR, and TCRdb kept only the in-frame ones, dropping some. Clonal size and the V and J genes are those of that table, whereas D and trimming came from the DNA. Of approximately 82,000 clones listed, around nine tenths are singletons. Sequencing used PBMCs or T cells enriched from blood (not recorded which). The clonotype was recovered from a woman in her forties or fifties with acute COVID-19.

The CDR3 region is CASSGDRGFYNEQFF. For the CDR3, the DNA is TGCGCCAGCAGCGGGGACAGGGGGTTCTACAATGAGCAGTTCTTC. The chain combines TRBV5-1 with TRBJ2-1; 11 bases map to TRBD1. CDR3 size: 15 residues. Trimming cost V 4 bases and J 3 bases; bases outside gene matches: 3. CDR1 SGHRS and CDR2 YFSETQ come from the germline V gene.